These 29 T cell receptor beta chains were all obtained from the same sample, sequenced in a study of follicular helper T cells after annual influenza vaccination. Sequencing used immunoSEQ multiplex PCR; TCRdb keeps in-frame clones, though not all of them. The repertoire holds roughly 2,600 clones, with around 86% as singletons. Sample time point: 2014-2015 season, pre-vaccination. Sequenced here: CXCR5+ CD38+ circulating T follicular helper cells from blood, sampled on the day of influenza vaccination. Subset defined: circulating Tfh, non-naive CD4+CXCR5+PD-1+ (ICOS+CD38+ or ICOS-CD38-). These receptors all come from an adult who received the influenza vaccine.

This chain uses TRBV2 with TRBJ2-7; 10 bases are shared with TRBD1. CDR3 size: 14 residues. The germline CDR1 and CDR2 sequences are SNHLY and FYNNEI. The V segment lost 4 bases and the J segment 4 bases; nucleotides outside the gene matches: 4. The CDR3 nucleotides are TGTGCCAGCAGTGCGGACAGGGGGAGGTACGAGCAGTACTTC. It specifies CASSADRGRYEQYF. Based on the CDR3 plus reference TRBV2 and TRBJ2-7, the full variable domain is EPEVTQTPSHQVTQMGQEVILRCVPISNHLYFYWYRQILGQKVEFLVSFYNNEISEKSEIFDDQFSVERPDGSNFTLKIRSTKLEDSAMYFCASSADRGRYEQYFGPGTRLTVT.

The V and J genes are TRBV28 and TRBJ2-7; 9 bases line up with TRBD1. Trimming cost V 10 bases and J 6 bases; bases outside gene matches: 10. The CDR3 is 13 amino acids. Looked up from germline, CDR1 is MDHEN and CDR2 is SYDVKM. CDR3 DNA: TGTGCCATCCCGGGACAGGGCCCTTCCGAGCAGTACTTC. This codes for CAIPGQGPSEQYF.

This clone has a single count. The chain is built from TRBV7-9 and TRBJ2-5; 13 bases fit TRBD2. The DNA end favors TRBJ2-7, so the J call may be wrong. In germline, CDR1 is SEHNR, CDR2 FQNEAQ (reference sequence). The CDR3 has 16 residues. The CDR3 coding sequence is TGTGCCAGCAGCCGAGGGACTAGCGGGGTAAATTACGAGCAGTACTTC. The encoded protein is CASSRGTSGVNYEQYF.

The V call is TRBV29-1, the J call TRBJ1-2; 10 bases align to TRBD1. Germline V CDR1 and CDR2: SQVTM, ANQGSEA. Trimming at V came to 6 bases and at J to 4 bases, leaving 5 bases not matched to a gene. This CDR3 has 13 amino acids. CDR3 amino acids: CSVRTGGGYGYTF. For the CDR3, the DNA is TGCAGCGTCCGGACAGGGGGGGGCTATGGCTACACCTTC.

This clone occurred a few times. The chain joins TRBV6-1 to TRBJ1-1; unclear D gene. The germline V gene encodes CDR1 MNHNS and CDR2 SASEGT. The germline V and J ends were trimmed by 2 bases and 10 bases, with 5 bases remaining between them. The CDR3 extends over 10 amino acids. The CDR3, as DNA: TGTGCCAGCAGTGAACTGGCAGCTTTCTTT. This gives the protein CASSELAAFF.

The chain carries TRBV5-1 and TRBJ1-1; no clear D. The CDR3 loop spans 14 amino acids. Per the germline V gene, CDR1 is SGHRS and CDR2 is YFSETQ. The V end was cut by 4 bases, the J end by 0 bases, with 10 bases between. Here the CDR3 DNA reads TGCGCCAGCAGCCCGACACGCATGAACACTGAAGCTTTCTTT. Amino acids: CASSPTRMNTEAFF.

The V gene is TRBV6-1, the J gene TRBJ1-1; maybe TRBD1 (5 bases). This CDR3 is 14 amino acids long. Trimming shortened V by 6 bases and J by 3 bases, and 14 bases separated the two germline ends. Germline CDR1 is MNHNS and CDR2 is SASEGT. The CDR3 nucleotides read TGTGCCAGCAGCCTCCAGGGTTCCGACACTGAAGCTTTCTTT. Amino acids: CASSLQGSDTEAFF.

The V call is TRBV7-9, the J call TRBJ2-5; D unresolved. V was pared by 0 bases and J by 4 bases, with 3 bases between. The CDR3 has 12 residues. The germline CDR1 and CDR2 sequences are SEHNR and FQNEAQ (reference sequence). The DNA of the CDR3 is TGTGCCAGCAGCTTAGCCGGAGAGACCCAGTACTTC. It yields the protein CASSLAGETQYF.

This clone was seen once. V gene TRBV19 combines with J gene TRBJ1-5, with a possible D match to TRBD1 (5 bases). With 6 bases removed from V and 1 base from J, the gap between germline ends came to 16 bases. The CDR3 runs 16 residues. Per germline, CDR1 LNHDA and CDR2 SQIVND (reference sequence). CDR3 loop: CASRKSRGLSNQPQHF. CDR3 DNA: TGTGCCAGTAGAAAGAGTAGGGGCCTAAGCAATCAGCCCCAGCATTTT.

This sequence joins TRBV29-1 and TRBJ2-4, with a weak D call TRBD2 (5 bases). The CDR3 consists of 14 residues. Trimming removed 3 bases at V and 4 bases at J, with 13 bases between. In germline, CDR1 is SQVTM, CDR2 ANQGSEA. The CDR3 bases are TGCAGCGTTGAGGGTGAGGGCGAGAAAAACATTCAGTACTTC. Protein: CSVEGEGEKNIQYF.

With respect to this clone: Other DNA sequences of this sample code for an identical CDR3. CDR3 in DNA: TGTGCCAGCTGCCCCCTAAACAGGGTCAACACTGAAGCTTTCTTT. This sequence encodes CASCPLNRVNTEAFF. This chain joins TRBV6-1 and TRBJ1-1; maybe TRBD1 (6 bases). Trimming left V 8 bases short and J 2 bases short, with 18 bases between. Germline V gene sequence: CDR1 MNHNS, CDR2 SASEGT. The CDR3 runs to 15 residues.

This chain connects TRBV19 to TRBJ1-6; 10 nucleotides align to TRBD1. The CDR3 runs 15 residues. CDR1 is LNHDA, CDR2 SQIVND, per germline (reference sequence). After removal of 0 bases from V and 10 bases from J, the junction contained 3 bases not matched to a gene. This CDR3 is CASSIDGTGASPLHF. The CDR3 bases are TGTGCCAGTAGTATAGATGGGACAGGGGCGTCACCCCTCCACTTT.

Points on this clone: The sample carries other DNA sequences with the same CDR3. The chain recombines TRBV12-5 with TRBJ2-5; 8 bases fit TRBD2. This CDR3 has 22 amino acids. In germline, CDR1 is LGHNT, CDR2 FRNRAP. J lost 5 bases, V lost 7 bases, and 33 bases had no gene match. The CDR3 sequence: CASATPGTTTDKTSGRGETQYF. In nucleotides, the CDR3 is TGTGCTAGTGCCACCCCCGGGACTACCACCGATAAAACCAGCGGGAGAGGGGAGACCCAGTACTTC. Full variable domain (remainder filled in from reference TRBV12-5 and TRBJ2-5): DARVTQTPRHKVTEMGQEVTMRCQPILGHNTVFWYRQTMMQGLELLAYFRNRAPLDDSGMPKDRFSAEMPDATLATLKIQPSEPRDSAVYFCASATPGTTTDKTSGRGETQYFGPGTRLLVL.

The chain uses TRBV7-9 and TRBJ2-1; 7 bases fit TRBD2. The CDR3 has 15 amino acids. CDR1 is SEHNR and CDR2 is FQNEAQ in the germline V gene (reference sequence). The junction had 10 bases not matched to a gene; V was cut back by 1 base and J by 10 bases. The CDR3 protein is CASSLEGGSVVEQFF. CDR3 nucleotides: TGTGCCAGCAGCTTAGAGGGCGGGAGCGTCGTCGAGCAGTTCTTC.

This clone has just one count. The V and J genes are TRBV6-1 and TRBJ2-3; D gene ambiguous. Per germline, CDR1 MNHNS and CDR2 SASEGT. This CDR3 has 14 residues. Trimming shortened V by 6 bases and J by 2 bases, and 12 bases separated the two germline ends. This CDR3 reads CASSLGVLTDTQYF. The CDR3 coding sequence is TGTGCCAGCAGCCTGGGCGTTCTCACAGATACGCAGTATTTT.

This chain's CDR3 is CASSGQGPQETQYF. The CDR3, as DNA: TGTGCCAGCAGTGGCCAGGGGCCGCAAGAGACCCAGTACTTC. V gene TRBV2 combines with J gene TRBJ2-5, with TRBD1 as a possible D gene (6 bases). CDR1 and CDR2 from the germline V gene are SNHLY and FYNNEI. CDR3 size: 14 residues. Trimming took off 4 bases at V and 2 bases at J, with 11 bases between the two ends.

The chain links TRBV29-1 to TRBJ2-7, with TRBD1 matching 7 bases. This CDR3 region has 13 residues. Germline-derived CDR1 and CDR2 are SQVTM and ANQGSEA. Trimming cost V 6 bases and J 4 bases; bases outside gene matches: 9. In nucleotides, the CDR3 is TGCAGCGTCCTTGTTAGACAGGGTTACGAGCAGTACTTC. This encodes CSVLVRQGYEQYF.

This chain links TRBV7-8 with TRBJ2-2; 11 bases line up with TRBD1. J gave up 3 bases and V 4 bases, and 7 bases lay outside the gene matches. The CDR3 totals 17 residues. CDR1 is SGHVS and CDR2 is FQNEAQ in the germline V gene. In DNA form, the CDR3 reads TGTGCCAGCAGCTCCAGGACAGGGGGCACGGACACCGGGGAGCTGTTTTTT. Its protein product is CASSSRTGGTDTGELFF.

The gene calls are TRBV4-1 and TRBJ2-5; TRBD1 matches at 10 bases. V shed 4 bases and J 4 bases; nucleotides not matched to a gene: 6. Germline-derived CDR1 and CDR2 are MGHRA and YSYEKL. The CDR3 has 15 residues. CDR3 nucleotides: TGCGCCAGCAGCCCGACAGGGGGCGCGGTAGAGACCCAGTACTTC. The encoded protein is CASSPTGGAVETQYF.

CDR3 protein: CASSLGEKLAAITYNEQFF. CDR3 DNA sequence: TGTGCCAGCAGCTTAGGGGAAAAACTAGCAGCAATAACGTACAATGAGCAGTTCTTC. The rearrangement links TRBV7-9 to TRBJ2-1, with D perhaps TRBD2 (6 bases). Trimming removed 1 base from V and 4 bases from J, with 23 bases in between. The CDR3 covers 19 residues. CDR1 and CDR2 from the germline V gene are SEHNR and FQNEAQ (reference sequence).

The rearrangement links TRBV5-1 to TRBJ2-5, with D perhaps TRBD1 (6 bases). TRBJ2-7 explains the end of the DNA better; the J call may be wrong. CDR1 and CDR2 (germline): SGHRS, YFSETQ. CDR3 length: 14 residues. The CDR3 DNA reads TGCGCCAGCAGCCCAGATGGACAGCCCTACGAGCAGTACTTC. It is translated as CASSPDGQPYEQYF.

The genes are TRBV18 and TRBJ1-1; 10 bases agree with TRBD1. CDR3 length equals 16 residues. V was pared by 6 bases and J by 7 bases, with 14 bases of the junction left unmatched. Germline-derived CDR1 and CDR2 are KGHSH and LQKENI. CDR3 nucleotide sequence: TGTGCCAGCTCCCAGGGTGGGACAGGGGCCTCGAGTGAAGCTTTCTTT. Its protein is CASSQGGTGASSEAFF.

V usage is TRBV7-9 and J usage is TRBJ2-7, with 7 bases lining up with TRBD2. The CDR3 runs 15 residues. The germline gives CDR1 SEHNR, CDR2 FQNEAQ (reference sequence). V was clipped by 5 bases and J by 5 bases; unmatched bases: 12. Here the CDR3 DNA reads TGTGCCAGCAGCGCAAACCTCCGGGACTACCACGAGCAGTACTTC. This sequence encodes CASSANLRDYHEQYF.

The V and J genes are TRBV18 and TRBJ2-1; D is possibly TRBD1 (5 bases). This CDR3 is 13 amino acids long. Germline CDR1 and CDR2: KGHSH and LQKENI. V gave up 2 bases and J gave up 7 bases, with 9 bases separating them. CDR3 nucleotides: TGTGCCAGCTCACCAATCCGGACAAATGAGCAGTTCTTC. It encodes CASSPIRTNEQFF.

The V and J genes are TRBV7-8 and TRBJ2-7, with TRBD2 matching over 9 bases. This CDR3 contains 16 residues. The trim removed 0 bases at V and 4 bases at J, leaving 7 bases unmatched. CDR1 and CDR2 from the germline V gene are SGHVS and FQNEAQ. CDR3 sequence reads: CASSLAGSSGSYEQYF. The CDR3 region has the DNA TGTGCCAGCAGCTTAGCGGGTAGTAGCGGGAGTTACGAGCAGTACTTC.

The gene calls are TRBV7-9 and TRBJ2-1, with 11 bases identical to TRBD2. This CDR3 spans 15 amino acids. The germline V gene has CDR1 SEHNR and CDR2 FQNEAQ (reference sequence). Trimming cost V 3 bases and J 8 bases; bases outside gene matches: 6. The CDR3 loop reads CASSFSLAGVDEQFF. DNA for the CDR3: TGTGCCAGCAGCTTTTCACTAGCGGGGGTCGATGAGCAGTTCTTC. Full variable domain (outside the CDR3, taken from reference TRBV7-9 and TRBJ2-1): DTGVSQNPRHKITKRGQNVTFRCDPISEHNRLYWYRQTLGQGPEFLTYFQNEAQLEKSRLLSDRFSAERPKGSFSTLEIQRTEQGDSAMYLCASSFSLAGVDEQFFGPGTRLTVL.

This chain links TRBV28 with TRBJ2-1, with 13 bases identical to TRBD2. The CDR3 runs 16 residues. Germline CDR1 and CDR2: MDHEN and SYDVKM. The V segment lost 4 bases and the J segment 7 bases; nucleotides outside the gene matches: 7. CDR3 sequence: CASSYWTSGRINEQFF. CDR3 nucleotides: TGTGCCAGCAGTTATTGGACTAGCGGGAGAATTAATGAGCAGTTCTTC.

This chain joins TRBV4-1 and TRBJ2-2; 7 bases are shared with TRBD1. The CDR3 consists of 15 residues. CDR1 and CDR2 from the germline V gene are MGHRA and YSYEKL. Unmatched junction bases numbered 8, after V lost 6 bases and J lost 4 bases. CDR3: CASSYDRVGTGELFF. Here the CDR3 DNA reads TGCGCCAGCAGTTACGACAGGGTCGGCACCGGGGAGCTGTTTTTT.

DNA for the CDR3: TGTGCCAGCAGCCAAGCCCAGGGAGGCGGCACTGAAGCTTTCTTT. Its protein is CASSQAQGGGTEAFF. The rearrangement joins TRBV4-2 to TRBJ1-1; tentatively, D is TRBD1 (5 bases). Germline values: CDR1 LGHNA, CDR2 YNFKEQ. The CDR3 has 15 residues. V was pared by 1 base and J by 4 bases, with 13 bases between.